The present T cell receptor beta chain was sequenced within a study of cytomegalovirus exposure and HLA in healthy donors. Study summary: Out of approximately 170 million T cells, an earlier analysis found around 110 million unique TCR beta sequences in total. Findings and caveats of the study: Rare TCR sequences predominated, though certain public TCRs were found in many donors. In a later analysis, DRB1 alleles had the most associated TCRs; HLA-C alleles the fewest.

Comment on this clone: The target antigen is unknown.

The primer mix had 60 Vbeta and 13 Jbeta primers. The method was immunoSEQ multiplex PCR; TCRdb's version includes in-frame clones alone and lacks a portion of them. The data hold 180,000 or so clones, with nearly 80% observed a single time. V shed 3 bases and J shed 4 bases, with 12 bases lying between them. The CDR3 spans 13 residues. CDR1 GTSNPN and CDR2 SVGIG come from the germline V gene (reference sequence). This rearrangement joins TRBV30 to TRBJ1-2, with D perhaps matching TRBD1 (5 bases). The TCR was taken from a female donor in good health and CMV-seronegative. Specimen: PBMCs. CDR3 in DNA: TGTGCCTGGAGAATGGGGGGGGGCTATGGCTACACCTTC. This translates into CAWRMGGGYGYTF.